The source of this T cell receptor beta chain is a study of cytomegalovirus exposure and HLA in healthy donors. General study points: Highly shared variants forming one cluster were likely a sequencing artifact. Associated with cytomegalovirus, according to the listing, were around 160 TCR beta chains.

In the case of this clone: Its antigen remains unknown.

PCR involved 60 Vbeta and 13 Jbeta primers. This table comes from immunoSEQ multiplex PCR, and its TCRdb copy is limited to in-frame clones, with some not included. The repertoire includes about 140,000 clones, about 78% of them detected once, and approximately 3.9% sits in the top ten. Trimming removed 2 bases at V and 0 bases at J, with 10 bases between. CDR1 is MNHEY, CDR2 SVGAGI, per germline. This CDR3 comprises 15 residues. The chain couples TRBV6-5 to TRBJ1-2; D is unresolved. This TCR was recovered from a man aged 50 to 60 in good health and CMV-seropositive. The source material was PBMCs. CDR3 sequence: CASSYTRRANYGYTF. The CDR3 nucleotides are TGTGCCAGCAGTTACACTAGACGAGCTAACTATGGCTACACCTTC.